This TCR beta chain was sequenced for a study of cytomegalovirus exposure and HLA in healthy donors. The germline V gene encodes CDR1 LGHNA and CDR2 YNFKEQ. CDR3 length equals 15 residues. V lost 0 bases, J lost 1 base, and 9 bases lay in between. The PCR used 60 Vbeta and 13 Jbeta primers. The assay was immunoSEQ multiplex PCR, and TCRdb's table has in-frame clones only and misses some. Here the sample spans approximately 44,000 clones, around 77% being singletons. The sequence was collected from a young man in good health and CMV-seronegative. The sample comprised PBMCs. The chain links TRBV4-2 to TRBJ1-1; D remains unclear. This CDR3 is CASSQDARTNTEAFF. The DNA for the CDR3 is TGTGCCAGCAGCCAAGACGCCAGAACGAACACTGAAGCTTTCTTT.